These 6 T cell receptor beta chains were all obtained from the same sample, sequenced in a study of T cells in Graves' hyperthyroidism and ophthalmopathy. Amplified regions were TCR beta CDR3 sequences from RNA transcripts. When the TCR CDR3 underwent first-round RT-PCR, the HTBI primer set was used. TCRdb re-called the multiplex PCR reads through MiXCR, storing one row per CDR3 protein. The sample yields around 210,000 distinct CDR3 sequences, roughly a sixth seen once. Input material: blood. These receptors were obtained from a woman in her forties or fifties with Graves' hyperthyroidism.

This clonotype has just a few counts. The CDR3 bases are TGTGCCAGCAGCGTAGCACAGGGGAAGGGTACTAACTATGGCTACACCTTC. Translated: CASSVAQGKGTNYGYTF. V usage is TRBV9 and J usage is TRBJ1-2; TRBD1 agrees at 7 bases. Germline lookup yields CDR1 SGDLS and CDR2 YYNGEE. Trimming cost V 0 bases and J 0 bases; bases outside gene matches: 8. CDR3 size: 17 residues.

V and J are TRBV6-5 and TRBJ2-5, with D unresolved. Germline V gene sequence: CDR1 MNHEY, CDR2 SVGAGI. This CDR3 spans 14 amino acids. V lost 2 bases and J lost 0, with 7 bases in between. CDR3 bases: TGTGCCAGCAGTTACGTGGGGAACCAAGAGACCCAGTACTTC. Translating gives CASSYVGNQETQYF.

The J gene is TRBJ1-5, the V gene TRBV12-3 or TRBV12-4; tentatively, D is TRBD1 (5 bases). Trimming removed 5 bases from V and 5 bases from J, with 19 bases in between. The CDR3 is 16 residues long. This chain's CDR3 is CASSLLGPPRDQPQHF. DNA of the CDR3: TGTGCCAGCAGTCTCCTGGGACCGCCAAGGGATCAGCCCCAGCATTTT.

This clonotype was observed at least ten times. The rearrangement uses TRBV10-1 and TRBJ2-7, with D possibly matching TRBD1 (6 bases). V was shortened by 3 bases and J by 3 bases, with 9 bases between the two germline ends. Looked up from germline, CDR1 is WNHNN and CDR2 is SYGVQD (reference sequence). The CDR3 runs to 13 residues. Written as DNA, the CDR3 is TGCGCCAGCAGTGACGGACAGCGCTACGAGCAGTACTTC. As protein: CASSDGQRYEQYF.

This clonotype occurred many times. The CDR3 DNA follows: TGTGCCAGCAGCTTGGGACTAGCGGGTTCTGATACGCAGTATTTT. Its protein is CASSLGLAGSDTQYF. This chain joins TRBV11-3 and TRBJ2-3; 12 nucleotides agree with TRBD2. CDR3 length: 15 residues. Germline CDR1 and CDR2: SGHNT and YENEEA. Trimming took 3 bases from V and 6 from J; bases not matched to a gene: 4. The full variable domain, completed using reference TRBV11-3 and TRBJ2-3, is EAGVVQSPRYKIIEKKQPVAFWCNPISGHNTLYWYLQNLGQGPELLIRYENEEAVDDSQLPKDRFSAERLKGVDSTLKIQPAELGDSAVYLCASSLGLAGSDTQYFGPGTRLTVL.

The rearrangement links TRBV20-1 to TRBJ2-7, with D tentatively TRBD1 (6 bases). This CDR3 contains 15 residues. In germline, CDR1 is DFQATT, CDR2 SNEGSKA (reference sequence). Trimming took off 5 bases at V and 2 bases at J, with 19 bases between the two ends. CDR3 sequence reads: CSAAKGEFGPYEQYF. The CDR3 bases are TGCAGTGCTGCTAAGGGGGAGTTCGGCCCCTACGAGCAGTACTTC.